These T cell receptor beta chains were read from a single sample in a study of cytomegalovirus exposure and HLA in healthy donors. The protocol was immunoSEQ multiplex PCR, while the TCRdb copy is restricted to in-frame clones and leaves out a portion. This sample has 100,000 or so clones, with approximately 69% found just once. Material for sequencing was PBMCs. The receptors derive from a man younger than 40 in good health and CMV-seronegative. Each CDR3 is given without its conserved first and last residue. The order of the fields is V gene, J gene, CDR3 protein.

v_call: TRBV18; j_call: TRBJ2-7; cdr3_aa: ASSPRGTGYEQY
v_call: TRBV5-4; j_call: TRBJ2-7; cdr3_aa: ASSSATGDYEQY
v_call: TRBV28; j_call: TRBJ1-4; cdr3_aa: ASSLRTGGTNEKLF
v_call: TRBV9; j_call: TRBJ2-2; cdr3_aa: ASSVGGSTGELF
v_call: TRBV30; j_call: TRBJ2-1; cdr3_aa: AWSVRMVNEQF
v_call: TRBV14; j_call: TRBJ1-1; cdr3_aa: ASSQVPGENTEAF
v_call: TRBV5-4; j_call: TRBJ2-3; cdr3_aa: ASSLTTSGDFTDTQY
v_call: TRBV2; j_call: TRBJ2-2; cdr3_aa: ASSAGRGRVGELF
v_call: TRBV10-2; j_call: TRBJ2-2; cdr3_aa: ASTRTSGTGELF
v_call: TRBV6-6; j_call: TRBJ1-4; cdr3_aa: ASRGDRGNEKLF
v_call: TRBV5-1; j_call: TRBJ1-5; cdr3_aa: ASSLGAPNQPQH
v_call: TRBV2; j_call: TRBJ1-2; cdr3_aa: ASSTTGSGYGYT
v_call: TRBV5-1; j_call: TRBJ2-7; cdr3_aa: ASSPRQGRSSEQY
v_call: TRBV28; j_call: TRBJ2-7; cdr3_aa: ASSPGTQRYEQY
v_call: TRBV28; j_call: TRBJ1-2; cdr3_aa: ASSTGYGYT
v_call: TRBV5-6; j_call: TRBJ1-1; cdr3_aa: ASIPSPPGQNTEAF
v_call: TRBV2; j_call: TRBJ1-2; cdr3_aa: AGKFGDTYGYT
v_call: TRBV7-2; j_call: TRBJ2-3; cdr3_aa: ASSLGSGRAAGSQY
v_call: TRBV5-1; j_call: TRBJ2-3; cdr3_aa: ASSLRQGLDTQY
v_call: TRBV4-1; j_call: TRBJ1-4; cdr3_aa: ASSLSGTGGEATNEKLF